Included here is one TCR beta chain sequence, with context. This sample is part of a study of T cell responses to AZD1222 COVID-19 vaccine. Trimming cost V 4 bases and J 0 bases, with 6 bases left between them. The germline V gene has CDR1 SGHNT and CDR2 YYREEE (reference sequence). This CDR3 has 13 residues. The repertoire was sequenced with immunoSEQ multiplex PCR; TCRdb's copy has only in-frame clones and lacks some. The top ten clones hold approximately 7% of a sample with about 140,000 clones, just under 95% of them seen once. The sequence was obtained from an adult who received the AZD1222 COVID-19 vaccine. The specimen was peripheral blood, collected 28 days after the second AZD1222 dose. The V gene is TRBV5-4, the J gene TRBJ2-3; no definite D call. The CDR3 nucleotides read TGTGCCAGCAGCACCTCTAGCACAGATACGCAGTATTTT. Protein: CASSTSSTDTQYF.